This T cell receptor (beta chain) comes out of a study of graft-versus-host responses after intestinal transplantation. The study's findings and limits: Detected in recipient marrow were GvH clones, some of which were first observed in ileum or blood.

A sort after the reaction isolated proliferating CFSE-low CD3+CD4+ and CD3+CD8+ responders. The CDR3 extends over 15 amino acids. V was clipped by 6 bases and J by 8 bases; unmatched bases: 12. Per the germline V gene, CDR1 is MNHEY and CDR2 is SMNVEV (reference sequence). Libraries were prepared by immunoSEQ multiplex PCR; TCRdb keeps only in-frame clonotypes and omits some of them. The table lists 15,000 to 20,000 clones, under 40% of them singletons. This clone was counted once. The material was alloreactive CD4+ T cells from a mixed lymphocyte reaction culture, obtained before transplantation. Described subset: CFSE-low proliferating T cells sorted from roughly 6-day pre-transplant mixed lymphocyte reaction (GvH or HvG direction). The chain has TRBV27 and TRBJ1-4; 7 bases line up with TRBD1. The sequence came from a human patient who was an organ donor for intestinal transplantation. The CDR3 DNA follows: TGTGCCAGCAGCCCGAAAACAGGGGCCAGGGAAAAACTGTTTTTT. Translated, it gives CASSPKTGAREKLFF.